A selection of T cell receptor beta chains follows, all from one sample in a study of T cell responses to AZD1222 COVID-19 vaccine. Clones were read by immunoSEQ multiplex PCR, and TCRdb kept only the in-frame ones, dropping some. The sample contains fewer than 90,000 clones, about nine tenths of which appear only once. This material consisted of peripheral blood, taken on day 0 of AZD1222 vaccination. These receptors were obtained from an adult in good health. Both conserved end residues are part of each CDR3. Fields, in order: D gene, clone size, V gene, J gene, CDR3 DNA, CDR3 protein. The D gene is left open where the match is weak. Clone size is given for some rows only: seen once, a few or many times, or a class if the clone is expanded.

>TRBD2|NA|TRBV28|TRBJ2-1
TGTGCCAGCAGTTTAGGGGGGGGGACGGATTACAATGAGCAGTTCTTC
CASSLGGGTDYNEQFF
>TRBD1|NA|TRBV19|TRBJ1-2
TGTGCCAGTACTCGGGGACAGCTCAACTATGGCTACACCTTC
CASTRGQLNYGYTF
>NA|NA|TRBV28|TRBJ2-1
TGTGCCAGCAGTAAGGGACCCACGGGCAATGAGCAGTTCTTC
CASSKGPTGNEQFF
>TRBD2|NA|TRBV25-1|TRBJ2-1
TGTGCCAGCAGTGACGGACTAGCGGGACGGAATGAGCAGTTCTTC
CASSDGLAGRNEQFF
>NA|NA|TRBV5-6|TRBJ1-4
TGTGCCAGCACTTTCTTTGCAACTAATGAAAAACTGTTTTTT
CASTFFATNEKLFF
>NA|NA|TRBV7-2|TRBJ2-7
TGTGCCAGCAGCTTAGGGGTTAGCCTCTCCTACGAGCAGTACTTC
CASSLGVSLSYEQYF
>NA|NA|TRBV11-1|TRBJ1-3
TGTGCCAGCAGCTTGACAGCGAGAGGGACGAGGGACACCATATATTTT
CASSLTARGTRDTIYF
>TRBD1|NA|TRBV6-2/TRBV6-3|TRBJ2-2
TGTGCCAGCAGTTCAAGGACAGGGTACACCGGGGAGCTGTTTTTT
CASSSRTGYTGELFF
>TRBD2|NA|TRBV5-1|TRBJ2-1
TGCGCCAGCAGCTTCACTAGCGGGGGGGTTAGCTCCTACAATGAGCAGTTCTTC
CASSFTSGGVSSYNEQFF
>NA|NA|TRBV28|TRBJ1-3
TGTGCCAGCAGTTTACCGGGGGCCTCTGGAAACACCATATATTTT
CASSLPGASGNTIYF
>TRBD1|few|TRBV27|TRBJ1-6
TGTGCCAGCAGCCGGACAGGGTGGGTGGATTCACCCCTCCACTTT
CASSRTGWVDSPLHF
>TRBD1|NA|TRBV25-1|TRBJ2-7
TGTGCCAGCAGAACAGGGGGCCCTACGTACTCCTACGAGCAGTACTTC
CASRTGGPTYSYEQYF
>NA|NA|TRBV3-1/TRBV3-2|TRBJ2-7
TGTGCCAGCAGCCAAGATCGATCCTCCGAGCAGTACTTC
CASSQDRSSEQYF
>NA|NA|TRBV4-3|TRBJ2-7
TGCGCCAGCAGCCAATCCCCCCCCGGACACCAACCCTACGAGCAGTACTTC
CASSQSPPGHQPYEQYF
>TRBD1|NA|TRBV11-3|TRBJ1-3
TGTGCCAGCAGCTTAGCCCCGGGACAGCCTGCAAACACCATATATTTT
CASSLAPGQPANTIYF
>NA|NA|TRBV14|TRBJ2-4
TGTGCCAGCAGCCCCCGCCCCATTGAATTAGCCAAAAACATTCAGTACTTC
CASSPRPIELAKNIQYF
>NA|NA|TRBV6-2/TRBV6-3|TRBJ2-4
TGTGCCAGCAGTCAAGACACGGCCAAAAACATTCAGTACTTC
CASSQDTAKNIQYF
>NA|NA|TRBV10-2|TRBJ2-7
TGCGCCAGCAGGACACCACAGACTTACGAGCAGTACTTC
CASRTPQTYEQYF
>NA|NA|TRBV19|TRBJ1-5
TGTGCCAGTCCAGTCGAAGGTACCAATCAGCCCCAGCATTTT
CASPVEGTNQPQHF
>NA|NA|TRBV5-4|TRBJ2-3
TGTGCCAGCAGCTTGGTCACGGGGGCGCATACGCAGTATTTT
CASSLVTGAHTQYF
>NA|NA|TRBV29-1|TRBJ1-4
TGCAGCGTCTCCCTGGGGAAGGGCCCTAATGAAAAACTGTTTTTT
CSVSLGKGPNEKLFF
>NA|NA|TRBV9|TRBJ2-5
TGTGCCAGCAGCGTCGGCGTACAAGAGACCCAGTACTTC
CASSVGVQETQYF
>NA|NA|TRBV7-2|TRBJ2-2
TGTGCCAGCAGACGACAGACTAACACCGGGGAGCTGTTTTTT
CASRRQTNTGELFF
>TRBD1|NA|TRBV15|TRBJ2-7
TGTGCCACCAGCAGGGGGGGACAGGGTCTACGATGGCAGTACTTC
CATSRGGQGLRWQYF
>NA|NA|TRBV9|TRBJ1-3
TGTGCCAGCAGCGTAGACCCCACCTCTGGAAACACCATATATTTT
CASSVDPTSGNTIYF
>NA|NA|TRBV19|TRBJ2-1
TGTGCCAGTAGTCCGCGGGTCTTCAATGAGCAGTTCTTC
CASSPRVFNEQFF